Listed here is a single TCR beta chain. In the original analysis: Estimates of nucleated cell counts were drawn from the amplification of reference gene primers. Method: immunoSEQ multiplex PCR; TCRdb's copy keeps in-frame clones and lacks some. V and J calls and clone size follow that table, whereas D and trimming were derived from the DNA. The sample carries more than 40,000 clones, less than 95% recorded once. This specimen comes from a study of blood T cell repertoires in COVID-19. The overall study: COVID-19 samples, acute and convalescent, were from the United States, Italy and Spain. The cDNA or gDNA used as material had been derived from T cells, B-cell-depleted T cells, or PBMCs.

V dropped 3 bases and J dropped 0; count of bases not matched to a gene: 10. CDR1 SGHRS and CDR2 YFSETQ come from the germline V gene. The CDR3 runs to 17 residues. This receptor was obtained from a man between 65 and 85 years old with acute or convalescent COVID-19. Sequenced material: peripheral blood. The chain combines TRBV5-1 with TRBJ1-1, with 8 bases identical to TRBD1. The CDR3: CASSWTGSLTLNTEAFF. In DNA, the CDR3 is TGCGCCAGCAGCTGGACAGGGTCCTTGACTTTGAACACTGAAGCTTTCTTT.